The entry below describes one T cell receptor (beta chain). Its cognate antigen is unknown. Germline CDR1 is MNHEY and CDR2 is SMNVEV (reference sequence). Trimming took 2 bases from V and 4 from J, leaving 8 bases between them. The length of the CDR3 is 14 residues. The assay was immunoSEQ multiplex PCR, and TCRdb's table has in-frame clones only and misses some. The sample has over 90,000 clones, about 91% seen once. This entry is derived from a study of graft-versus-host responses after intestinal transplantation. About the study: All of the recipients had induction that used anti-thymocyte globulin, then tacrolimus and steroids for approximately 3 years.

General observations from the study: Clonal ratios of graft-versus-host to host-versus-graft in allografts were high for patients exhibiting graft-donor T cell macrochimerism.

This chain joins TRBV27 and TRBJ1-4; D is uncertain. Source: unstimulated CD8+ T cells sorted from spleen or lymph node cells, taken before intestinal transplant. This clonotype originated in a human donor who received an intestinal transplant. The CDR3 DNA reads as TGTGCCAGCAGTTTAAGCGGGATTAATGAAAAACTGTTTTTT. This codes for CASSLSGINEKLFF.